The present T cell receptor (beta chain) was sequenced within a study of cytomegalovirus exposure and HLA in healthy donors. In the study overall: The 120 validation repertoires, a later analysis reported, used the same platform as the approximately 700 first-cohort repertoires.

Per germline, CDR1 MDHEN and CDR2 SYDVKM. The V and J ends lost 3 bases and 0 bases respectively, with 12 bases between them. The CDR3 is 16 amino acids. Measured with immunoSEQ multiplex PCR; TCRdb has only the in-frame clones, and not every one. The sample consists of 150,000 to 200,000 clones, about four fifths of them appearing once. As for this clone: Its specificity is not known.

Overall study findings and caveats: Reported performance of the classifier showed diagnosis of cytomegalovirus status with high specificity and sensitivity. It was 150 to 200 TCR beta chains that were listed as cytomegalovirus-associated. Subsequent analysis found a tendency for first-cohort TCR clusters to co-occur within the 95 to 150 validation repertoires.

This receptor was taken from a man in his late teens or twenties in good health and CMV-seropositive. The sample was PBMCs. The chain is built from TRBV28 and TRBJ2-4, with D unclear. In nucleotides, the CDR3 is TGTGCCAGCAGTTTGGGCACAGACGTAGCCAAAAACATTCAGTACTTC. Translation: CASSLGTDVAKNIQYF.